What follows is one T cell receptor beta chain and its context. The ends were cut back, 5 bases at V and 4 bases at J, with 10 bases in the middle. Per germline, CDR1 SGHRS and CDR2 YFSETQ. There are 13 residues in the CDR3. This specimen belongs to a study of shared clonotypes between healthy human individuals. Looking at the study overall: In total, the donors were two women and a few men aged 18 to 49.

This table comes from immunoSEQ multiplex PCR, and its TCRdb copy is limited to in-frame clones, with some not included. The data contain around 2,000,000 clones, around 93% of them singletons. Positive CCR7 selection of CD45RO-negative cells yielded the naive CD8 cells, and terminally differentiated effector memory CD45RA+ cells were excluded. The sample taken for sequencing was naive CD8+ T cells from PBMCs. This TCR was recovered from a man aged 18 to 29 in good health. Some clones in this sample may be carry-over from other donors' samples. J is TRBJ1-3 and V is TRBV5-1; D ambiguous. DNA of the CDR3: TGCGCCAGCAGACCTAGAGGGGGAAACACCATATATTTT. This sequence encodes CASRPRGGNTIYF.